This is a list of T cell receptor beta chains from one sample in a study of technical replicates of blood from a few donors. Profiling relied on immunoSEQ multiplex PCR, and the TCRdb table lists in-frame clones only, not all of them. This table has some 93,000 clones, 95% appearing once. Sequenced material: T cells isolated from PBMCs. These receptors all stem from a human donor in good health. CDR3s include the opening cysteine and the closing phenylalanine or tryptophan. The D gene is left open where the match is weak.

15,TRBD1,TRBJ1-3,TRBV27,CASSRTGASGNTIYF,TGTGCCAGCAGCCGGACAGGGGCCTCTGGAAACACCATATATTTT
14,-,TRBJ2-7,TRBV5-6,CASSLGQGSYEQYF,TGTGCCAGCAGCTTGGGTCAGGGGTCCTACGAGCAGTACTTC
15,TRBD1,TRBJ2-2,TRBV5-1,CATSPGTVNTGELFF,TGCGCCACCTCCCCTGGGACAGTGAACACCGGGGAGCTGTTTTTT
17,TRBD1,TRBJ2-7,TRBV5-1,CASSWPSLQGRKYEQYF,TGCGCCAGCAGTTGGCCCTCGCTACAGGGGAGAAAGTACGAGCAGTACTTC
15,TRBD2,TRBJ2-2,TRBV6-1,CASSEQRGNTGELFF,TGTGCCAGCAGTGAACAGCGGGGAAACACCGGGGAGCTGTTTTTT
15,-,TRBJ2-3,TRBV28,CASSFPLTEGDTQYF,TGTGCCAGCAGTTTTCCCCTTACTGAGGGAGATACGCAGTATTTT
15,TRBD1,TRBJ1-5,TRBV6-5,CASSFGTGSNQPQHF,TGTGCCAGCAGCTTCGGGACAGGGTCCAATCAGCCCCAGCATTTT
14,-,TRBJ2-2,TRBV30,CAWKPGAHTGELFF,TGTGCCTGGAAGCCAGGGGCGCACACCGGGGAGCTGTTTTTT
12,-,TRBJ2-7,TRBV30,CAWTRDTYEQYF,TGTGCCTGGACTCGGGATACCTACGAGCAGTACTTC
15,-,TRBJ2-7,TRBV21-1,CASSTGTSGSYEQYF,TGTGCCAGCAGCACAGGGACTAGCGGGTCCTACGAGCAGTACTTC
20,-,TRBJ2-1,TRBV21-1,CASSKIMSETSGRAEDEQFF,TGTGCCAGCAGCAAAATTATGTCAGAGACTAGCGGGAGGGCTGAGGATGAGCAGTTCTTC
17,-,TRBJ1-1,TRBV10-2,CASSESTGSTENTEAFF,TGCGCCAGCAGTGAGTCAACAGGCTCGACAGAGAACACTGAAGCTTTCTTT